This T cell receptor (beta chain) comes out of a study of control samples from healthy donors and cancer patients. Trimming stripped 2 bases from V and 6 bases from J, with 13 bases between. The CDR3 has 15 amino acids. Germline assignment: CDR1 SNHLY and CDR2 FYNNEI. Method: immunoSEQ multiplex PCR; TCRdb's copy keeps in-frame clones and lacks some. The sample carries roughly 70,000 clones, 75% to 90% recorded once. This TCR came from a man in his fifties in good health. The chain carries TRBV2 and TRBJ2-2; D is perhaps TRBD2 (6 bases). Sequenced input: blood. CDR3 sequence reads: CASSEWRGEAGELFF. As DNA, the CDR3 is TGTGCCAGCAGTGAATGGAGGGGAGAGGCCGGGGAGCTGTTTTTT. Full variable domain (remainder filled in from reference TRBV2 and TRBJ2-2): EPEVTQTPSHQVTQMGQEVILRCVPISNHLYFYWYRQILGQKVEFLVSFYNNEISEKSEIFDDQFSVERPDGSNFTLKIRSTKLEDSAMYFCASSEWRGEAGELFFGEGSRLTVL.